This T cell receptor beta chain derives from a study of cytomegalovirus exposure and HLA in healthy donors. Study conclusions and caveats: In a later analysis, specific HLA alleles were associated with 15,000 to 20,000 TCR beta sequences at a 0.05 false discovery rate. Across HLA loci, a later analysis found differing TCR association rates, with DRB1 most and HLA-C fewest. The study designated about 160 TCR beta chains cytomegalovirus-associated.

For this clone: No antigen is known for it.

Looked up from germline, CDR1 is GTSNPN and CDR2 is SVGIG (reference sequence). The CDR3 contains 15 residues. The ends lost 3 bases at V and 0 bases at J; junction bases unmatched: 6. With 60 Vbeta and 13 Jbeta primers, the PCR was carried out. Data came from immunoSEQ multiplex PCR; TCRdb stores just in-frame clones and leaves some out. The sample holds more than 150,000 clones; around 78% are singletons and the top ten take around 1.5%. V gene TRBV30 combines with J gene TRBJ1-1; TRBD1 agrees at 8 bases. The sample comprised PBMCs. The TCR sequence derives from a man between 40 and 49 years old in good health and CMV-seronegative. CDR3 bases: TGTGCCTGGAGCGGACAGGGTGGCGTGAACACTGAAGCTTTCTTT. It codes for CAWSGQGGVNTEAFF.